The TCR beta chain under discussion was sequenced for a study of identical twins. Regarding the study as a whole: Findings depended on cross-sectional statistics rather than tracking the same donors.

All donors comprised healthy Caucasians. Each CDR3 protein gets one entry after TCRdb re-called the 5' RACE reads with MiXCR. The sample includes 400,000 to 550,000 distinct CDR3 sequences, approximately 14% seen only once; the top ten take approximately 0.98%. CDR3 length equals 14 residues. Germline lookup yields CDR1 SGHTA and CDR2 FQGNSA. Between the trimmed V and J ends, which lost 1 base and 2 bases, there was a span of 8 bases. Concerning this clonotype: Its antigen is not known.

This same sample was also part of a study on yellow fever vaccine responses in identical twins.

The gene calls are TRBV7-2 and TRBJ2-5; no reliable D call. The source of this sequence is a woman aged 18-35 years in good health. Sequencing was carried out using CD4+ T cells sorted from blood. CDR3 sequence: CASSLVTAQETQYF. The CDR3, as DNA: TGTGCCAGCAGCTTAGTTACAGCTCAAGAGACCCAGTACTTC.